The entry below gives a single TCR beta chain sequence along with its context. Its antigen remains unknown. This sample is drawn from a study of T cell responses to AZD1222 COVID-19 vaccine. Study-wide results and caveats: Variant regions that are unmutated are reportedly the target of nearly half of spike-specific TCRs. Rises in breadth and depth of Spike-specific TCRs came after two AZD1222 doses. White British ancestry dominated among donors, who included more females, and clonal diversity was possibly underestimated. Just a handful of people given AZD1222 tested seropositive at baseline.

V was shortened by 7 bases and J by 0 bases, with 7 bases between the two germline ends. The CDR3 length is 13 residues. Germline loops: CDR1 SNHLY, CDR2 FYNNEI. Assay used: immunoSEQ multiplex PCR; TCRdb lists only in-frame clones, some missing. This table holds 110,000 to 150,000 clones, around 90% found once. The specimen was peripheral blood, collected 28 days after the second AZD1222 dose. The TCR originated in an adult who received the AZD1222 COVID-19 vaccine. V usage is TRBV2 and J usage is TRBJ1-5; the D gene is possibly TRBD1 (6 bases). The CDR3 spells CASKGDSNQPQHF. DNA of the CDR3: TGTGCCAGCAAGGGGGATAGCAATCAGCCCCAGCATTTT.